This T cell receptor (beta chain) comes out of a study of shared clonotypes between healthy human individuals. The V gene's germline CDR1 is LNHDA and CDR2 SQIVND (reference sequence). The CDR3 runs 13 residues. V was shortened by 1 base and J by 1 base, with 4 bases between the two germline ends. This clone has only a few counts. Its antigen is currently unknown. General observations from the study: How much donors shared clonotypes was expected to be affected by sequencing depth.

Produced via immunoSEQ multiplex PCR; TCRdb's table is partial and in-frame only. The sample yields about 1 million clones, approximately 70% seen once. Sequenced input: memory CD4+ T cells sorted from blood. Subset given: CD45RA-negative fraction. V gene TRBV19 combines with J gene TRBJ1-1; D unclear. The clonotype was recovered from a man aged 18 to 29 in good health. The CDR3 nucleotides are TGTGCCAGTAGTATAGTGGCGAACACTGAAGCTTTCTTT. Amino acid sequence: CASSIVANTEAFF. The variable domain in full, completed from reference TRBV19 and TRBJ1-1, reads DGGITQSPKYLFRKEGQNVTLSCEQNLNHDAMYWYRQDPGQGLRLIYYSQIVNDFQKGDIAEGYSVSREKKESFPLTVTSAQKNPTAFYLCASSIVANTEAFFGQGTRLTVV.